These 5 T cell receptor beta chains originate from one sample sequenced in a study of blood T cell repertoires in COVID-19. Clones were read by immunoSEQ multiplex PCR, and TCRdb kept only the in-frame ones, dropping some. The table lists about 140,000 clones, 84% of them singletons, with approximately 6.1% in the top ten. The sequencing sample was made of peripheral blood. The source is a human donor in a cohort sampled during active COVID-19.

The chain combines TRBV7-2 with TRBJ1-4; D remains unclear. The CDR3 sequence is 13 residues long. V lost 5 bases, J lost 5 bases, and 9 bases lay in between. Germline CDR1 reads SGHTA; CDR2 reads FQGNSA. CDR3 nucleotide sequence: TGTGCCAGCAGCAGAGGGCGGAATGAAAAACTGTTTTTT. Residues: CASSRGRNEKLFF.

The chain joins TRBV4-1 to TRBJ1-1; 7 bases are a match to TRBD1. CDR1 MGHRA and CDR2 YSYEKL come from the germline V gene. With V trimmed by 2 bases and J by 4 bases, 7 bases remained unmatched. This CDR3 is 15 amino acids long. The chain's CDR3 is CASSQRQGLGTEAFF. For the CDR3, the DNA is TGCGCCAGCAGCCAAAGACAGGGTTTGGGCACTGAAGCTTTCTTT.

The rearrangement joins TRBV19 to TRBJ1-1; D possibly corresponds to TRBD1 (6 bases). V gave up 8 bases and J gave up 0 bases, with 16 bases separating them. The CDR3 has 15 residues. Germline loops: CDR1 LNHDA, CDR2 SQIVND (reference sequence). CDR3 nucleotides: TGTGCCAGTGCAGGGGCAGGGACCATGAACACTGAAGCTTTCTTT. Its protein product is CASAGAGTMNTEAFF.

The chain has TRBV2 and TRBJ2-5; D perhaps matches TRBD1 (5 bases). Germline CDR1 SNHLY, CDR2 FYNNEI. CDR3 length: 13 amino acids. V was cut by 7 bases and J by 3 bases, with 12 bases left in between. This CDR3 reads CASKGLVEETQYF. The CDR3 nucleotides read TGTGCCAGCAAGGGGCTAGTGGAAGAGACCCAGTACTTC.

This clone was seen a handful of times. The V and J genes are TRBV11-2 and TRBJ1-6; perhaps TRBD1 as D (5 bases). CDR1 and CDR2 from the germline V gene are SGHAT and FQNNGV. With 3 bases removed from V and 8 bases from J, the gap between germline ends came to 8 bases. The CDR3 loop spans 13 amino acids. The DNA of the CDR3 is TGTGCCAGCAGCTTTCCGGGGGATTCACCCCTCCACTTT. Its protein is CASSFPGDSPLHF.